What follows is one T cell receptor beta chain and its context. The antigen is undetermined. These data originate in a study of T cells in Graves' hyperthyroidism and ophthalmopathy. Germline V lookup: CDR1 SGDLS, CDR2 YYNGEE. The CDR3 has 14 amino acids. Trimming cost V 0 bases and J 1 base, with 7 bases left between them. Broader study findings: Researchers found most expanded thyroid clonotypes above 0.001 in blood as well.

Authors of the study amplified TCR beta CDR3 regions from RNA transcripts. Initially, a first-round RT-PCR of the TCR CDR3 employed the HTBI primer set. One entry per CDR3 protein results from TCRdb running MiXCR on the multiplex PCR reads. The sample records 300,000 to 450,000 distinct CDR3 sequences, approximately 14% being singletons. Exclusion followed for patients with uncontrolled infection, other autoimmune disease, pregnancy or lactation. This TCR came from a woman aged 25 to 39 with Graves' ophthalmopathy. The sequencing input was blood. V and J are TRBV9 and TRBJ1-2; TRBD1 is a possible D gene (5 bases). CDR3 DNA: TGTGCCAGCAGCGTAGTCGGGGGTAACTATGGCTACACCTTC. Translating gives CASSVVGGNYGYTF.